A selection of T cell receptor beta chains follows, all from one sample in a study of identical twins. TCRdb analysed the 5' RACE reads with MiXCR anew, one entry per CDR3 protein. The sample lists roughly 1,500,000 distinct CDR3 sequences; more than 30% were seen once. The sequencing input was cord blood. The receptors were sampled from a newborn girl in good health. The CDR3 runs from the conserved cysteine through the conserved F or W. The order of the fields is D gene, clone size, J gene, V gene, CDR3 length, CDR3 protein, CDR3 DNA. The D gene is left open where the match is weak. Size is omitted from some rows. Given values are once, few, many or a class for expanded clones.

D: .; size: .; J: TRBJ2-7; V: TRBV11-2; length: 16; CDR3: CASSLVPLAPYNEQYF; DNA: TGTGCCAGCAGCTTAGTTCCCCTAGCGCCTTACAATGAGCAGTACTTC
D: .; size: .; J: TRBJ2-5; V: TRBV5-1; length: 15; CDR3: CASSWTRGGQETQYF; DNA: TGCGCCAGCAGCTGGACAAGGGGCGGTCAAGAGACCCAGTACTTC
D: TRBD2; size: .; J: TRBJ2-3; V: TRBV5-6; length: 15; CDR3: CASSPTSGAPDTQYF; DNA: TGTGCCAGCAGCCCGACTAGCGGGGCCCCAGATACGCAGTATTTT
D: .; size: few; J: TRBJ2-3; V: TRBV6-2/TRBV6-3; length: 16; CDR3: CASRLLGGSITDTQYF; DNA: TGTGCCAGCAGATTGCTCGGGGGTTCTATCACAGATACGCAGTATTTT
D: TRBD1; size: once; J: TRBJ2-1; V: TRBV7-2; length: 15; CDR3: CASSQRQGSYNEQFF; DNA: TGTGCCAGCAGCCAACGACAGGGCTCCTACAATGAGCAGTTCTTC
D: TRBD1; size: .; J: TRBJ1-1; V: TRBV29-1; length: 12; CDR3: CSAGTGITEAFF; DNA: TGCAGCGCCGGGACAGGGATCACTGAAGCTTTCTTT
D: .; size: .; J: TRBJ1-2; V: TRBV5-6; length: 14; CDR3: CASSPTGSFYGYTF; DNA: TGTGCCAGCAGCCCCACAGGGTCTTTCTATGGCTACACCTTC
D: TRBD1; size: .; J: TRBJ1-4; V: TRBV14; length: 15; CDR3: CASSRATGGREKLFF; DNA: TGTGCCAGCAGCCGCGCGACAGGGGGCCGTGAAAAACTGTTTTTT
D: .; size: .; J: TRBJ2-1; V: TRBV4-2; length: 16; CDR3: CASSQEGRGGPPEQFF; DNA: TGTGCCAGCAGCCAAGAGGGGCGCGGGGGCCCGCCTGAGCAGTTCTTC
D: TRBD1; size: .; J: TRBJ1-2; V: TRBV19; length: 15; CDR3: CASSTRDRANYGYTF; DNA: TGTGCCAGTAGTACCCGGGACAGGGCTAACTATGGCTACACCTTC
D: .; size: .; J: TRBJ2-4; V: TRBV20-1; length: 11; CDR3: CSARDNMRQYF; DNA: TGCAGTGCTAGAGATAATATGAGGCAGTACTTC